Listed below are T cell receptor beta chains from one sample, sequenced in a study of CD8 T cells in ankylosing spondylitis. MiXCR was run by TCRdb on the 5' RACE reads, yielding one entry per CDR3 protein. The table shows 340,000 or so distinct CDR3 sequences, with roughly 15% occurring only once. Input material: blood, either unsorted or a sorted T cell fraction (not recorded which). All receptors derive from a male donor with ankylosing spondylitis or in good health (not recorded which). The CDR3 runs from the conserved cysteine through the conserved F or W. Each record gives: D gene, clone size, V gene, J gene, CDR3 DNA, CDR3 protein. The D gene is left open where the match is weak. Not all rows give a size; the values are once, few, many and, for expanded clones, a class.

NA	NA	TRBV20-1	TRBJ2-2	TGCAGTGTCAGAAGGGAGGACACCGGGGAGCTGTTTTTT	CSVRREDTGELFF
NA	few	TRBV7-2	TRBJ2-5	TGTGCCAGCAGCTTAGAGGGGGGGTGGACCCAGTACTTC	CASSLEGGWTQYF
NA	NA	TRBV11-2	TRBJ2-2	TGTGCCAGCAGCTTAAGGTTAGACACCGGGGAGCTGTTTTTT	CASSLRLDTGELFF
NA	NA	TRBV11-2	TRBJ2-5	TGTGCCAGCAGCGCATACCTGTTACCCAGGGAGACCCAGTACTTC	CASSAYLLPRETQYF
NA	NA	TRBV24-1	TRBJ1-5	TGTGCCACCAGTATTCGTGGGGACCCTGGGCGACAGCCGGGTTGGCCCCAGCATTTT	CATSIRGDPGRQPGWPQHF
NA	NA	TRBV27	TRBJ2-7	TGTGCCAGCAGTTTATTCCGGCCCGGGGAAACCTACGAGCAGTACTTC	CASSLFRPGETYEQYF
NA	NA	TRBV12-3/TRBV12-4	TRBJ1-6	TGTGCCAGCTCCTCTTCGGCGGGGGGGATATGGTCACCCCTCCACTTT	CASSSSAGGIWSPLHF
NA	NA	TRBV12-3/TRBV12-4	TRBJ2-7	TGTGCCAGCAGCCCAGCCCCGAGCTCCTACGAGCAGTACTTC	CASSPAPSSYEQYF
TRBD2	NA	TRBV29-1	TRBJ2-3	TGCAGCGTTGAAACTAGCGGGCACACAGATACGCAGTATTTT	CSVETSGHTDTQYF
NA	few	TRBV12-3/TRBV12-4	TRBJ1-1	TGTGCCAGCAGTTTCAGTCAGTGGAACACTGAAGCTTTCTTT	CASSFSQWNTEAFF
NA	many	TRBV5-1	TRBJ1-1	TGCGCCAGCAGCTATTCCTCCCTACTCGGAGGGAACACTGAAGCTTTCTTT	CASSYSSLLGGNTEAFF
NA	few	TRBV7-2	TRBJ2-5	TGTGCCAGCAGCCCACGTTTCATTCAAGAGACCCAGTACTTC	CASSPRFIQETQYF
NA	NA	TRBV10-3	TRBJ2-5	TGTGCCATCAGTGAGTCGAATCGGGAGTGGGGGGTGACCCAGTACTTC	CAISESNREWGVTQYF
TRBD1	many	TRBV5-1	TRBJ1-2	TGCGCCAGCAGCCCCGGGACAGGGAGTCTTGACTACACCTTC	CASSPGTGSLDYTF
NA	few	TRBV5-1	TRBJ2-1	TGCGCCAGCAGCCTGGCTCCGCTAAGCTCCTACAATGAGCAGTTCTTC	CASSLAPLSSYNEQFF
TRBD2	few	TRBV10-2	TRBJ2-7	TGCGCCAGCCGGAGAGGTAGCGGGAGAAAAGTAGGCGAGCAGTACTTC	CASRRGSGRKVGEQYF
NA	NA	TRBV5-1	TRBJ2-3	TGCGCCAGCAGCTTAGCCGGGACCGTAGGCACAGATACGCAGTATTTT	CASSLAGTVGTDTQYF
TRBD1	many	TRBV12-3/TRBV12-4	TRBJ1-1	TGTGCCAGCAGTTTAGGGGGGACAGGGAAGACTGAAGCTTTCTTT	CASSLGGTGKTEAFF
NA	many	TRBV6-1	TRBJ1-2	TGTGCCAGCAGTGTGGACATGTGGGGTTGGAGCCTAGGGGGCTACACCTTC	CASSVDMWGWSLGGYTF
TRBD2	few	TRBV12-5	TRBJ2-7	TGTGCTAGTGGTTTGGTAGGCGGGAGGTCCTACGAGCAGTACTTC	CASGLVGGRSYEQYF
NA	few	TRBV6-6	TRBJ2-5	TGTGCCAGCAGTTACTCGAGAAAGGAGACCCAGTACTTC	CASSYSRKETQYF
NA	NA	TRBV5-1	TRBJ2-7	TGCGCCAGCAGCTCCCGGGACACCAAGGACGAGCAGTACTTC	CASSSRDTKDEQYF